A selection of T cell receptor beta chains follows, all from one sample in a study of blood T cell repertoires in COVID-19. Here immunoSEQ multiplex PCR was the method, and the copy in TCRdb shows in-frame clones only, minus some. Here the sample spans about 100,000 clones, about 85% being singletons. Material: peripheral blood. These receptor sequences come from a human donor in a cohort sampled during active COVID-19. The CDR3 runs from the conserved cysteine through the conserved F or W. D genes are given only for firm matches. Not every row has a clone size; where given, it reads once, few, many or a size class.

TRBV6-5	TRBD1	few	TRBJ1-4	TGTGCCAGCACGCGACAGGGGGCTGGTAATGAAAAACTGTTTTTT	CASTRQGAGNEKLFF
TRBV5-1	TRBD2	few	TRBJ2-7	TGCGCCAGCAGCCCTAGCGGGGGTTTCGGCGAGCAGTACTTC	CASSPSGGFGEQYF
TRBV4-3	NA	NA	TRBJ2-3	TGCGCCAGCAGCCAAGATCCAGGGGGCACAGATACGCAGTATTTT	CASSQDPGGTDTQYF
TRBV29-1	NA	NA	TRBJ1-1	TGCAGCGTCGTACAGGGTACGATGAACACTGAAGCTTTCTTT	CSVVQGTMNTEAFF
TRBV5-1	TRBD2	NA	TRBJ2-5	TGCGCCAGCAGCTTAGGAGCGGGAGGGTCCCAAGAGACCCAGTACTTC	CASSLGAGGSQETQYF
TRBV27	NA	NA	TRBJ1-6	TGTGCCAGCAGTTTAGACAGTGTAATAGCTAACTCACCCCTCCACTTT	CASSLDSVIANSPLHF
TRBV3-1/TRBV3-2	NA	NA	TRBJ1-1	TGTGCCAGCGGGAGAGTCACTGAAGCTTTCTTT	CASGRVTEAFF
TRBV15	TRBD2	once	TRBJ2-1	TGTGCCACCAGCGCCGGCGCACTAGCGATCTACAATGAGCAGTTCTTC	CATSAGALAIYNEQFF
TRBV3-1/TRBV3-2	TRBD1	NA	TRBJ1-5	TGTGCCAGCACTCATCCGGACAGGGAGGGAGGATGCAATCAGCCCCAGCATTTT	CASTHPDREGGCNQPQHF
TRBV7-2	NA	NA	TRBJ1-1	TGTGCCAGCAGCTCAAGGGCGCGGGACACTGAAGCTTTCTTT	CASSSRARDTEAFF
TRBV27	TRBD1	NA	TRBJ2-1	TGTGCCAGCAGAATCACCGGGACAGGGAGGAATGAGCAGTTCTTC	CASRITGTGRNEQFF
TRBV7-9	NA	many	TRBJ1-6	TGTGCCAGCAGCTTAGCGCGCGCTAATTCACCCCTCCACTTT	CASSLARANSPLHF
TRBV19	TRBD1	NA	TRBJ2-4	TGTGCCAGTAGCTCAGACAGGGGAAACATTCAGTACTTC	CASSSDRGNIQYF
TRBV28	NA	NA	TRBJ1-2	TGTGCCAGCAGCCCTCCCGGGTCCCCGGGACAAGCAGAGGGCTACACCTTC	CASSPPGSPGQAEGYTF
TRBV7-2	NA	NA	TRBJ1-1	TGTGCCAGCAGCTTAGCGCATCAGCTGACTATTGAAGCTTTCTTT	CASSLAHQLTIEAFF
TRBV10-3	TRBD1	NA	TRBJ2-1	TGTGCCATCAGTACCGACAGGGAATATGACAATGAGCAGTTCTTC	CAISTDREYDNEQFF
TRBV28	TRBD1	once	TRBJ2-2	TGTGCCAGCAGTCCCGGGACAGGGTGGGCCGGGGAGCTGTTTTTT	CASSPGTGWAGELFF
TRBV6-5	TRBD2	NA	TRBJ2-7	TGTGCCAGCTTGGGGTTAGCGGGGGGTACCTACGAGCAGTACTTC	CASLGLAGGTYEQYF
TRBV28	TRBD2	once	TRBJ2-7	TGTGCCAGCAGTTTCCGACTAGCGGGGGGCTCCTACGAGCAGTACTTC	CASSFRLAGGSYEQYF
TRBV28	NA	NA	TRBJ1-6	TGTGCCAGCAGTGGAGAACCGGGGTCACCCCTCCACTTT	CASSGEPGSPLHF
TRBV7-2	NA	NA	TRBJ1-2	TGTGCCAGCAGCTTTAGCTTCCCGACAGGAGATGGCTACACCTTC	CASSFSFPTGDGYTF
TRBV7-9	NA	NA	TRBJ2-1	TGTGCCAGCAGCCCGGCAGGGTCGAATACAGAGCAGTTCTTC	CASSPAGSNTEQFF
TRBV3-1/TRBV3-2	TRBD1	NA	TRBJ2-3	TGTGCCAGCAGCCGGGAGACAGGGGGTACAGATACGCAGTATTTT	CASSRETGGTDTQYF
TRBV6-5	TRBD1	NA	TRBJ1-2	TGTGCCAGCAGTTTCCGGGACAGCTATGGCTACACCTTC	CASSFRDSYGYTF
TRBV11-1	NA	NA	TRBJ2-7	TGTGCCAGCAGCTTAGCAGGACTCTACGAGCAGTACTTC	CASSLAGLYEQYF
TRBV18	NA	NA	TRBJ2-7	TGTGCCAGCTCTCCAGGATTCAGGAACGAGCAGTACTTC	CASSPGFRNEQYF
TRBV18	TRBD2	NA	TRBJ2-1	TGTGCCAGCTCACCACTAAGCGGGAGGGCCAACGATGAGCAGTTCTTC	CASSPLSGRANDEQFF
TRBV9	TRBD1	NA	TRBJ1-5	TGTGCCAGCAGCCGGGGGACAGGTACTCAGCCCCAGCATTTT	CASSRGTGTQPQHF
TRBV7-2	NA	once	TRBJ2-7	TGTGCCAGCAGCCGTTCTTCCTACGAGCAGTACTTC	CASSRSSYEQYF
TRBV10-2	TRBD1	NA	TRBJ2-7	TGCGCCAGCAGGGATAAGATCGGGACAGGGGCCTACGAGCAGTACTTC	CASRDKIGTGAYEQYF
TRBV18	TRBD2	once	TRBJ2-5	TGTGCCAGCTCACCGCCTAGCGGGAGGATCGGTCAAGAGACCCAGTACTTC	CASSPPSGRIGQETQYF
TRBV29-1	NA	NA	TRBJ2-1	TGCAGCGTTGAATTCTTTTACAATGAGCAGTTCTTC	CSVEFFYNEQFF
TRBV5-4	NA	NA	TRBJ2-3	TGTGCCAGCAGCTCCGCGGCTAGCGATAAAGATACGCAGTATTTT	CASSSAASDKDTQYF
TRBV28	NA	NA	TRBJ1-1	TGTGCCAGCCGCTCTTCGGGGTCAAACACTGAAGCTTTCTTT	CASRSSGSNTEAFF
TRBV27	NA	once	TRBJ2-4	TGTGCCAGCAGTTTAGACAGACAGCGAAACATTCAGTACTTC	CASSLDRQRNIQYF
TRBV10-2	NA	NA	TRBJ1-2	TGCGCCAGCCGGTCCGGACAGAATGAGCCTAACTATGGCTACACCTTC	CASRSGQNEPNYGYTF
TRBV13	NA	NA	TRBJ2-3	TGTGCCAGCGAATACAGATCTAGCACAGATACGCAGTATTTT	CASEYRSSTDTQYF
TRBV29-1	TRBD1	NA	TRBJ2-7	TGCAGCGTTCGGGACAGCCAATCAAGCTACGAGCAGTACTTC	CSVRDSQSSYEQYF
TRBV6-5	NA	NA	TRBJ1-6	TGTGCCAGCAGCCTAGGAAGGCCTGATTCACCCCTCCACTTT	CASSLGRPDSPLHF
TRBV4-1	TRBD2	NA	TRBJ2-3	TGCGCCAGCAGCCAACCTGGGGGGGGACTCACAGATACGCAGTATTTT	CASSQPGGGLTDTQYF
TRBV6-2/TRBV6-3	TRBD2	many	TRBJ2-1	TGTGCCAGCAGTTCTGGACTAGCGGGGGGGAGCTCCTACAATGAGCAGTTCTTC	CASSSGLAGGSSYNEQFF